This T cell receptor beta chain was sequenced for a study of spatial heterogeneity in lung cancer. TCRdb reanalysed the 5' RACE reads using MiXCR and keeps one entry per CDR3 protein. The sample lists about 48,000 distinct CDR3 sequences, about 5.8% occurring once. Documented time point: sample taken at primary tumor resection. There are a few counts of this clonotype. With 8 bases removed from V and 1 base from J, the gap between germline ends came to 11 bases. The CDR3 is 13 residues long. The rearrangement uses TRBV12-3 or TRBV12-4 and TRBJ1-2; no clear D gene. Sample: PBMCs, taken at surgery. The TCR sequence derives from a male donor with early-stage non-small cell lung cancer. The CDR3 DNA reads TGTGCCAGCGGACCGCAGAATAACTATGGCTACACCTTC. Its translation: CASGPQNNYGYTF.